This entry lists 17 T cell receptor beta chains sequenced from one sample in a study of blood T cell repertoires in COVID-19. Sequencing used immunoSEQ multiplex PCR; TCRdb keeps in-frame clones, though not all of them. The sample shows 200,000 to 250,000 clones, about nine tenths of them seen only once. Sequenced input: PBMCs or T cells enriched from blood (not recorded which). Receptor source: a man aged 18 to 30 with acute COVID-19.

The V and J genes are TRBV4-1 and TRBJ1-4, with 8 bases that match TRBD1. Germline CDR1 and CDR2: MGHRA and YSYEKL. The CDR3 runs to 14 residues. Germline trimming cut 5 bases from V and 8 bases from J; bases unmatched to any gene: 7. The CDR3 loop reads CASSKDRVVEKLFF. CDR3 DNA sequence: TGCGCCAGCAGCAAGGACAGGGTTGTGGAAAAACTGTTTTTT.

J is TRBJ1-3 and V is TRBV25-1; D is uncertain. CDR3 length equals 17 residues. Germline CDR1 and CDR2: MGHDK and SYGVNS. Trimming took off 6 bases at V and 7 bases at J, with 25 bases between the two ends. In DNA form, the CDR3 reads TGTGCCAGCAGCTACCCCGCCGGGGAGACCTTAGGGAACACCATATATTTT. It yields the protein CASSYPAGETLGNTIYF.

V usage is TRBV4-3 and J usage is TRBJ2-7; D gene uncertain. The germline V gene has CDR1 LGHNA and CDR2 YSLEER. This CDR3 contains 14 residues. Trimming took off 0 bases at V and 9 bases at J, with 15 bases between the two ends. This chain's CDR3 is CASSQDIVRSGQYF. In DNA form, the CDR3 reads TGCGCCAGCAGCCAAGATATCGTCCGTTCCGGGCAGTACTTC.

The chain couples TRBV28 to TRBJ2-3; a weak D match, TRBD1 (6 bases). This CDR3 has 15 residues. Germline V CDR1 and CDR2: MDHEN, SYDVKM. Between the trimmed V and J ends, which lost 6 bases and 1 base, there was a span of 14 bases. For the CDR3, the DNA is TGTGCCAGCAGGATCTGGGGGCGGGGCACAGATACGCAGTATTTT. Translated, it gives CASRIWGRGTDTQYF.

In DNA, the CDR3 is TGTGCCTGGGGACAGGGGGCTAGCAATCAGCCCCAGCATTTT. The encoded protein is CAWGQGASNQPQHF. This chain connects TRBV30 to TRBJ1-5; 11 bases are a match to TRBD1. Trimming took 5 bases from V and 0 from J; bases not matched to a gene: 0. This CDR3 is 14 amino acids long. Per germline, CDR1 GTSNPN and CDR2 SVGIG (reference sequence).

The chain recombines TRBV16 with TRBJ1-1, with TRBD1 matching 9 bases. The ends lost 4 bases at V and 0 bases at J; junction bases unmatched: 6. CDR3 length: 16 amino acids. CDR1 and CDR2 (germline): KGHSY, FQNENV. CDR3 in amino acids: CASSLGQGGMNTEAFF. The CDR3 DNA reads as TGTGCCAGCAGCCTGGGACAGGGAGGCATGAACACTGAAGCTTTCTTT.

This clone was picked up one time. The V and J genes are TRBV7-2 and TRBJ2-5; 12 bases align to TRBD1. The CDR3 is made up of 16 amino acids. Germline V CDR1 and CDR2: SGHTA, FQGNSA. J was trimmed by 4 bases and V by 5 bases; bases with no gene match: 8. The CDR3, as DNA: TGTGCCAGCAGCCCCGAGGGGACAGGGGGCAGAGAGACCCAGTACTTC. Encoded protein: CASSPEGTGGRETQYF.

CDR3 nucleotides: TGTGCCAGCAGTTTAGATGGCGGGAGGGCCCTAGATACGCAGTATTTT. This sequence encodes CASSLDGGRALDTQYF. The genes are TRBV28 and TRBJ2-3, with 9 bases aligning to TRBD2. Trimming at V came to 2 bases and at J to 5 bases, leaving 8 bases not matched to a gene. The V gene's germline CDR1 is MDHEN and CDR2 SYDVKM. This CDR3 comprises 16 residues.

The chain has TRBV28 and TRBJ1-2; 7 bases line up with TRBD1. CDR3 size: 17 residues. The V gene end was trimmed by 2 bases and the J gene end by 4 bases; junction bases not matched to a gene: 13. Germline values: CDR1 MDHEN, CDR2 SYDVKM. The CDR3 spells CASSLLLRGGASYGYTF. In DNA, the CDR3 is TGTGCCAGCAGTTTACTTTTAAGAGGGGGCGCAAGCTATGGCTACACCTTC.

The chain is built from TRBV9 and TRBJ2-3; 8 bases match TRBD2. The CDR3 consists of 18 residues. J lost 3 bases, V lost 4 bases, and 16 bases had no gene match. Germline CDR1 SGDLS, CDR2 YYNGEE. The CDR3 region is CASSPLGGSSGLTDTQYF. The CDR3 nucleotides read TGTGCCAGCAGCCCCCTGGGGGGTTCTAGCGGGCTTACAGATACGCAGTATTTT.

The genes are TRBV6-5 and TRBJ1-1, with D perhaps TRBD1 (5 bases). This CDR3 has 15 amino acids. Trimming pared 9 bases from V and 1 base from J, leaving 18 bases between. The germline CDR1 and CDR2 sequences are MNHEY and SVGAGI. The CDR3 spells CASAPDGGANTEAFF. The DNA of the CDR3 is TGTGCCAGTGCCCCGGATGGAGGGGCGAACACTGAAGCTTTCTTT.

The rearrangement joins TRBV7-2 to TRBJ2-5; no clear D gene. V lost 5 bases and J 2 bases, leaving 15 bases between the germline ends. Germline V gives CDR1 SGHTA, CDR2 FQGNSA. The CDR3 spans 15 residues. DNA for the CDR3: TGTGCCAGCAGCCTCCACCTGAGTCAACAAGAGACCCAGTACTTC. Protein product: CASSLHLSQQETQYF.

V usage is TRBV4-1 and J usage is TRBJ2-7; 7 bases are shared with TRBD1. This CDR3 region has 14 residues. V lost 4 bases to trimming and J lost 3 bases; unmatched junction nucleotides: 6. Germline V gives CDR1 MGHRA, CDR2 YSYEKL. The CDR3: CASSPTGSGYEQYF. In nucleotides, the CDR3 is TGCGCCAGCAGCCCGACAGGGTCCGGCTACGAGCAGTACTTC.

The chain carries TRBV5-6 and TRBJ2-7; perhaps TRBD1 as D (5 bases). This CDR3 contains 15 residues. Germline lookup yields CDR1 SGHDT and CDR2 YYEEEE. V lost 2 bases and J lost 5, with 17 bases in between. The CDR3 sequence: CASSFNQGKSDEQYF. The CDR3 DNA reads as TGTGCCAGCAGCTTTAATCAGGGAAAGTCCGACGAGCAGTACTTC. The whole variable domain, remainder taken from reference TRBV5-6 and TRBJ2-7, is DAGVTQSPTHLIKTRGQQVTLRCSPKSGHDTVSWYQQALGQGPQFIFQYYEEEERQRGNFPDRFSGHQFPNYSSELNVNALLLGDSALYLCASSFNQGKSDEQYFGPGTRLTVT.

This clone was counted only a few times. V is TRBV5-1 and J is TRBJ1-1; 7 bases fit TRBD1. J lost 1 base, V lost 0 bases, and 3 bases had no gene match. Germline V gene sequence: CDR1 SGHRS, CDR2 YFSETQ. The CDR3 length is 15 residues. In DNA form, the CDR3 reads TGCGCCAGCAGCTTGGTGGGACAGCCGAACACTGAAGCTTTCTTT. Amino acid sequence: CASSLVGQPNTEAFF.

The table lists this clone with a count of one. The rearrangement joins TRBV28 to TRBJ2-5, with 8 bases lining up with TRBD1. CDR1 MDHEN and CDR2 SYDVKM come from the germline V gene. The CDR3 has 15 amino acids. Trimming removed 3 bases from V and 5 bases from J; junction bases left unmatched: 8. The CDR3 DNA reads TGTGCCAGCAGTTTGCCAGGGGGCAAGTCGGAGACCCAGTACTTC. Its translation is CASSLPGGKSETQYF.

The rearrangement links TRBV11-3 to TRBJ2-1; tentatively, D is TRBD2 (6 bases). Germline CDR1 and CDR2: SGHNT and YENEEA. This CDR3 is 16 amino acids long. Trimming left V 5 bases short and J 4 bases short, with 18 bases between. Here the CDR3 reads CASSPGTGTPYNEQFF. CDR3 nucleotides: TGTGCCAGCAGCCCCGGGACCGGGACTCCTTACAATGAGCAGTTCTTC.